The TCR beta chain described here comes from a study of T cell changes during pregnancy in multiple sclerosis. Germline V gene lookup returns CDR1 LNHNV and CDR2 YYDKDF (reference sequence). The V gene lost 0 bases and the J gene lost 3 bases, with 11 bases spanning the gap. CDR3 length: 15 amino acids. Assay used: immunoSEQ multiplex PCR; TCRdb lists only in-frame clones, some missing. The table has tens of thousands of clones, 94% seen once. The sequencing here drew on peripheral blood, taken in the third trimester of pregnancy. This TCR came from a female donor with multiple sclerosis, enrolled in a pregnancy study. The V gene is TRBV15, the J gene TRBJ1-2; D ambiguous. CDR3 nucleotide sequence: TGTGCCACCAGCAGAGATCGGGGAGGTGACTATGGCTACACCTTC. Its translation is CATSRDRGGDYGYTF.